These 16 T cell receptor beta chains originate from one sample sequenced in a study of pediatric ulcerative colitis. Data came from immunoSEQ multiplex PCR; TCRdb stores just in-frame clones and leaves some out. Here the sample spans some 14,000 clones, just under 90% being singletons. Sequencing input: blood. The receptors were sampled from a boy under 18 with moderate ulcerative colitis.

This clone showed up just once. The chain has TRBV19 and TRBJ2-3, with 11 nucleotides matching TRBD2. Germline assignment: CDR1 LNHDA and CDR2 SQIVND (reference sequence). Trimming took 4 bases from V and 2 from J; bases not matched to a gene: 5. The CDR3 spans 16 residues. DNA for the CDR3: TGTGCCAGTAGTACCCCGGGACTAGCGGCCACAGATACGCAGTATTTT. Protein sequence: CASSTPGLAATDTQYF.

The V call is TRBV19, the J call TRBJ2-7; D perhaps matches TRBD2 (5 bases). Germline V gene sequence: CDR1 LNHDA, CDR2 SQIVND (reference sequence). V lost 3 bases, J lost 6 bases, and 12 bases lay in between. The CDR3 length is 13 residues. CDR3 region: CASSIPTSREQYF. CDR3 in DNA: TGTGCCAGTAGTATCCCCACTAGTCGCGAGCAGTACTTC.

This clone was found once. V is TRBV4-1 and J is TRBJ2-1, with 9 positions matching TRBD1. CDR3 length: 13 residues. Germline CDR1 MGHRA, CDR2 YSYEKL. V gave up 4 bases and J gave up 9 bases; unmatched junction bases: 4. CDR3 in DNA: TGCGCCAGCAGCCGGGGGACAGGGCTTGAGCAGTTCTTC. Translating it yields CASSRGTGLEQFF.

CDR3 nucleotides: TGCGCCAGCAGCTTAGACCTGGATCAGCCCCAGCATTTT. Protein: CASSLDLDQPQHF. The gene calls are TRBV5-1 and TRBJ1-5; D remains ambiguous. Trimming took off 2 bases at V and 5 bases at J, with 8 bases between the two ends. This CDR3 region has 13 residues. Per the germline V gene, CDR1 is SGHRS and CDR2 is YFSETQ.

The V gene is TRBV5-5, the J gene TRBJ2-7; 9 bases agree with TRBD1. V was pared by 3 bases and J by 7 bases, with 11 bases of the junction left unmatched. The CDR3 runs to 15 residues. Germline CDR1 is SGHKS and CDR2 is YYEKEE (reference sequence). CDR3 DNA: TGTGCCAGCAGCTGGTGGACAGGGGCCCACTTTGAGCAGTACTTC. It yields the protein CASSWWTGAHFEQYF.

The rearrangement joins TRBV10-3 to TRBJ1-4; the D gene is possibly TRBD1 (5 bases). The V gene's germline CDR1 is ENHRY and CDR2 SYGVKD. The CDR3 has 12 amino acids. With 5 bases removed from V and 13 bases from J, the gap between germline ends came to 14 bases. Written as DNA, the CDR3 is TGTGCCATCAGTCACCTGGGGGGAAGACTGTTTTTT. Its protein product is CAISHLGGRLFF.

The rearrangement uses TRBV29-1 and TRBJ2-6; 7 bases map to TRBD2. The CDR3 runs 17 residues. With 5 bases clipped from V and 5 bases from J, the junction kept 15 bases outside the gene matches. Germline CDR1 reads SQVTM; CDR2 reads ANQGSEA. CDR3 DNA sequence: TGCAGCGTTCAAGTGAGACTAGCACAAAGTCGGGCCAACGTCCTGACTTTC. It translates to CSVQVRLAQSRANVLTF.

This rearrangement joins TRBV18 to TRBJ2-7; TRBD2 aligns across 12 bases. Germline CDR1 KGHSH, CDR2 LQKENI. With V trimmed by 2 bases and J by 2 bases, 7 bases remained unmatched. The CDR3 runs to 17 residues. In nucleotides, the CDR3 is TGTGCCAGCTCACCAAGGACTAGCGGGACTCCGCCCTACGAGCAGTACTTC. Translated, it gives CASSPRTSGTPPYEQYF.

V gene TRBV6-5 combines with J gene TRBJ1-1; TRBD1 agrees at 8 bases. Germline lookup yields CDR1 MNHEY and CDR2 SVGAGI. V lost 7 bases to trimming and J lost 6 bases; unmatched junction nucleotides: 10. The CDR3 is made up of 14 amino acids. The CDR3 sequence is CASNLGQGSAEAFF. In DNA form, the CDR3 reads TGTGCCAGCAACCTCGGACAGGGTTCGGCTGAAGCTTTCTTT.

The CDR3: CATSSPGTARGFYEQYF. CDR3 bases: TGTGCCACCAGCAGCCCGGGGACAGCCCGAGGTTTCTACGAGCAGTACTTC. The chain carries TRBV15 and TRBJ2-7; 7 nucleotides line up with TRBD1. The CDR3 totals 17 residues. Looked up from germline, CDR1 is LNHNV and CDR2 is YYDKDF (reference sequence). After removal of 3 bases from V and 3 bases from J, the junction contained 14 bases not matched to a gene.

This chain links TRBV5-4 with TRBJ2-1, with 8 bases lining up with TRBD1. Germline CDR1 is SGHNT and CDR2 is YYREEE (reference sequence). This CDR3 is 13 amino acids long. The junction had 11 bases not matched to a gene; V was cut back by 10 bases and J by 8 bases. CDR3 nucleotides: TGTGCCGCGAAGGACAGGGTTAGTGATGAGCAGTTCTTC. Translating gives CAAKDRVSDEQFF.

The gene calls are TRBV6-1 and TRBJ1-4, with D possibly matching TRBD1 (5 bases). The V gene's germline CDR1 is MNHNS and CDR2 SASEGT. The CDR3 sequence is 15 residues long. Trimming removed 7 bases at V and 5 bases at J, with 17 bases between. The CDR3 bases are TGTGCCAGCAATCTACACAGGCCACAAAATGAAAAACTGTTTTTT. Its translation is CASNLHRPQNEKLFF.

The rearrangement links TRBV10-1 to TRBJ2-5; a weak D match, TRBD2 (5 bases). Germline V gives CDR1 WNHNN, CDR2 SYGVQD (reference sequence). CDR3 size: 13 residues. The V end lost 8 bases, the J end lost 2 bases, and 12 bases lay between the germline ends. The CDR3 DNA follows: TGCGCCAGCGCCGGGAATCTACAAGAGACCCAGTACTTC. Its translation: CASAGNLQETQYF.

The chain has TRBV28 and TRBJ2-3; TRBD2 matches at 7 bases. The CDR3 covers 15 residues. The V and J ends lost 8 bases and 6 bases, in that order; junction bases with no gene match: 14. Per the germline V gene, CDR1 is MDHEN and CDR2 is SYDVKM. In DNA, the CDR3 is TGTGCCAGCTCGCCAGCGGGGTGGTCTTTCGATACGCAGTATTTT. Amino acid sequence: CASSPAGWSFDTQYF.

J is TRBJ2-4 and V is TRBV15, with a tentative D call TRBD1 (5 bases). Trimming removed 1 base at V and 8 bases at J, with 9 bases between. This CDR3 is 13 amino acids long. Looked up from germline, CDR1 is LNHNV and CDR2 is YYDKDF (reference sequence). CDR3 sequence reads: CATSRVDTDIQYF. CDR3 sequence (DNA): TGTGCCACCAGCAGAGTGGACACGGACATTCAGTACTTC.

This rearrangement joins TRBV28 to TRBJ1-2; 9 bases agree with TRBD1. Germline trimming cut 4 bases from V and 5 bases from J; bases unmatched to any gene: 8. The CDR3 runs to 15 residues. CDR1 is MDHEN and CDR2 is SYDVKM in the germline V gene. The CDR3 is CASSSTGTGSYGYTF. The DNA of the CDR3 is TGTGCCAGCAGTTCAACCGGGACAGGGTCGTATGGCTACACCTTC.